The 30 T cell receptor beta chains given below trace back to one sample, sequenced in a study of cytomegalovirus exposure and HLA in healthy donors. PCR was performed using 60 Vbeta and 13 Jbeta primers. Profiling relied on immunoSEQ multiplex PCR, and the TCRdb table lists in-frame clones only, not all of them. The sample has roughly 200,000 clones; around 84% are singletons. The sequencing sample was made of PBMCs. The source is a middle-aged man in good health and CMV-seropositive.

The chain employs TRBV4-3 and TRBJ2-3, with TRBD2 matching 10 bases. The CDR3 totals 16 residues. Germline loops: CDR1 LGHNA, CDR2 YSLEER. The ends lost 1 base at V and 2 bases at J; junction bases unmatched: 3. CDR3 sequence (DNA): TGCGCCAGCAGCCAAGTAGCGGGAGGAATCACAGATACGCAGTATTTT. This codes for CASSQVAGGITDTQYF.

This clone turned up a few times. CDR3 in DNA: TGTGCCAGCAGTTACCAAGGGAGCACTAATGAAAAACTGTTTTTT. Its protein product is CASSYQGSTNEKLFF. The chain links TRBV6-6 to TRBJ1-4; D gene unclear. Looked up from germline, CDR1 is MNHNY and CDR2 is SVGAGI (reference sequence). V shed 2 bases and J shed 2 bases, with 9 bases lying between them. CDR3 length equals 15 residues.

The chain links TRBV2 to TRBJ2-5, with D possibly being TRBD1 (6 bases). With the DNA end fitting TRBJ2-7 better, the J assignment may be wrong. The germline V gene has CDR1 SNHLY and CDR2 FYNNEI. This CDR3 spans 14 amino acids. The CDR3 spells CASSVGQNTYEQYF. The CDR3 DNA is TGTGCCAGCAGCGTCGGACAGAACACCTACGAGCAGTACTTC.

The chain combines TRBV9 with TRBJ1-6; D may be TRBD1 (5 bases). V was cut by 3 bases and J by 9 bases, with 10 bases left in between. Germline V gene data show CDR1 as SGDLS and CDR2 as YYNGEE. The CDR3 has 13 residues. The CDR3 coding sequence is TGTGCCAGCAGCGCGGGGGGTGTTTCACCCCTCCACTTT. Its protein is CASSAGGVSPLHF. Full variable domain (missing parts from reference TRBV9 and TRBJ1-6): DSGVTQTPKHLITATGQRVTLRCSPRSGDLSVYWYQQSLDQGLQFLIQYYNGEERAKGNILERFSAQQFPDLHSELNLSSLELGDSALYFCASSAGGVSPLHFGNGTRLTVT.

Remarks on this clone: Compared with germline, one end of the junction differs, possibly owing to a read error. The CDR3 DNA reads TGCGCCAGCAGCCAAGACCTAGCGGGGCTTGGGTACGAGCAGTACTTC. The encoded protein is CASSQDLAGLGYEQYF. The chain employs TRBV7-9 and TRBJ2-7; 9 positions agree with TRBD2. The CDR3 has 16 residues. Germline CDR1 SEHNR, CDR2 FQNEAQ (reference sequence).

V is TRBV5-1 and J is TRBJ2-7; weak D call: TRBD1 (5 bases). The germline gives CDR1 SGHRS, CDR2 YFSETQ. The V end lost 0 bases, the J end lost 2 bases, and 15 bases lay between the germline ends. CDR3 length: 16 residues. The DNA of the CDR3 is TGCGCCAGCAGCTTGGGACAGCTCCAGCTTCCCTACGAGCAGTACTTC. It is translated as CASSLGQLQLPYEQYF.

This clone was seen once. CDR3 region: CASSPGSGGSGNTIYF. The CDR3 coding sequence is TGTGCCAGCAGCCCTGGCTCGGGGGGCTCTGGAAACACCATATATTTT. V and J are TRBV28 and TRBJ1-3; tentatively, D is TRBD1 (5 bases). Germline CDR1 is MDHEN and CDR2 is SYDVKM. V lost 6 bases to trimming and J lost 0 bases, with 15 bases between them. This CDR3 spans 16 amino acids.

This clone has more than one count but fewer than ten. This rearrangement joins TRBV5-6 to TRBJ2-2; D is undetermined. The V and J ends lost 4 bases and 0 bases respectively, with 13 bases between them. CDR1 and CDR2 (germline): SGHDT, YYEEEE. This CDR3 has 16 amino acids. The chain's CDR3 is CASSNPAQPNTGELFF. DNA of the CDR3: TGTGCCAGCAGCAACCCGGCACAGCCGAACACCGGGGAGCTGTTTTTT. Together with reference TRBV5-6 and TRBJ2-2, the CDR3 gives the full variable domain: DAGVTQSPTHLIKTRGQQVTLRCSPKSGHDTVSWYQQALGQGPQFIFQYYEEEERQRGNFPDRFSGHQFPNYSSELNVNALLLGDSALYLCASSNPAQPNTGELFFGEGSRLTVL.

The chain combines TRBV6-5 with TRBJ2-3; TRBD2 matches 8 bases. CDR1 is MNHEY, CDR2 SVGAGI, per germline. V shed 6 bases, J shed 0 bases, and the junction held 5 bases outside the gene matches. The CDR3 has 15 residues. The CDR3 DNA reads as TGTGCCAGCAGCCAGACTAGCGCCAGCACAGATACGCAGTATTTT. This codes for CASSQTSASTDTQYF.

This sequence joins TRBV5-5 and TRBJ1-2, with D uncertain. Trimming took off 0 bases at V and 4 bases at J, with 4 bases between the two ends. The CDR3 sequence is 12 residues long. From germline, CDR1 is SGHKS and CDR2 YYEKEE (reference sequence). CDR3 region: CASSLGLYGYTF. The CDR3 DNA sequence: TGTGCCAGCAGCTTGGGACTCTATGGCTACACCTTC.

This clone was seen only a few times. This sequence joins TRBV7-2 and TRBJ2-7; 8 nucleotides match TRBD1. V was pared by 5 bases and J by 5 bases, with 8 bases of the junction left unmatched. CDR3 length: 14 residues. The V gene's germline CDR1 is SGHTA and CDR2 FQGNSA. The CDR3 here is CASSLTGVQHEQYF. The CDR3 DNA reads TGTGCCAGCAGCCTGACAGGGGTGCAGCACGAGCAGTACTTC.

The rearrangement uses TRBV7-3 and TRBJ2-2; D call uncertain. The CDR3 contains 13 residues. V shed 0 bases and J shed 6 bases, with 5 bases lying between them. Germline lookup yields CDR1 SGHTA and CDR2 FQGTGA. The CDR3 coding sequence is TGTGCCAGCAGCTTAACGGCTCCCGGGGAGCTGTTTTTT. It yields the protein CASSLTAPGELFF.

The chain is built from TRBV4-1 and TRBJ2-7; TRBD1 matches 10 bases. The CDR3 consists of 14 residues. Trimming cost V 1 base and J 6 bases; bases outside gene matches: 3. Per germline, CDR1 MGHRA and CDR2 YSYEKL. The CDR3 here is CASSQGDRGGEQYF. Here the CDR3 DNA reads TGCGCCAGCAGCCAAGGGGACAGGGGAGGCGAGCAGTACTTC.

This clone has a handful of counts. The chain joins TRBV6-5 to TRBJ1-5, with unresolved D. From germline, CDR1 is MNHEY and CDR2 SVGAGI. The CDR3 runs 13 residues. Trimming left V 8 bases short and J 6 bases short, with 14 bases between. Here the CDR3 DNA reads TGTGCCAGCCTTGGAGAGCCGGGTCAGCCCCAGCATTTT. This codes for CASLGEPGQPQHF.

Only a few counts were recorded for this clone. This sequence joins TRBV7-9 and TRBJ1-2, with no clear D. The CDR3 covers 14 residues. The germline CDR1 and CDR2 sequences are SEHNR and FQNEAQ (reference sequence). The germline V and J ends were trimmed by 0 bases and 8 bases, with 13 bases remaining between them. The CDR3 loop is CASSLALDGGGYTF. CDR3 coding DNA: TGTGCCAGCAGCTTAGCCCTAGACGGCGGGGGCTACACCTTC.

This chain joins TRBV19 and TRBJ2-7; 7 nucleotides match TRBD1. The V gene's germline CDR1 is LNHDA and CDR2 SQIVND (reference sequence). Germline trimming cut 5 bases from V and 4 bases from J; bases unmatched to any gene: 5. This CDR3 has 13 amino acids. The CDR3 DNA reads TGTGCCAGTAGTCCGGGACAGATTTACGAGCAGTACTTC. Residues: CASSPGQIYEQYF.

J is TRBJ1-2 and V is TRBV5-1, with no clear D. CDR1 is SGHRS and CDR2 is YFSETQ in the germline V gene. The length of the CDR3 is 13 residues. The V gene lost 4 bases and the J gene lost 4 bases, with 11 bases spanning the gap. The CDR3 DNA reads TGCGCCAGCAGCCCCGGGTCTAGCTATGGCTACACCTTC. It yields the protein CASSPGSSYGYTF.

This clone was found a few times. This rearrangement joins TRBV5-4 to TRBJ1-1, with D tentatively TRBD1 (5 bases). The germline gives CDR1 SGHNT, CDR2 YYREEE (reference sequence). The CDR3 is made up of 13 amino acids. The germline V and J ends were trimmed by 6 bases and 8 bases, with 17 bases remaining between them. Here the CDR3 reads CASNKFDSREAFF. The CDR3 bases are TGTGCCAGCAACAAATTCGACAGCCGAGAAGCTTTCTTT.

The V and J genes are TRBV6-6 and TRBJ1-1, with unresolved D. Germline V CDR1 and CDR2: MNHNY, SVGAGI (reference sequence). The CDR3 is made up of 15 amino acids. V lost 0 bases, J lost 2 bases, and 10 bases lay in between. CDR3 bases: TGTGCCAGCAGTTACTCGAGTAGATTCAACACTGAAGCTTTCTTT. Translation: CASSYSSRFNTEAFF.

This clone came up once. The V and J genes are TRBV5-1 and TRBJ2-7, with D possibly TRBD2 on 5 matching bases. This CDR3 has 14 amino acids. Germline V gene data show CDR1 as SGHRS and CDR2 as YFSETQ. Trimming took off 0 bases at V and 2 bases at J, with 9 bases between the two ends. CDR3 residues: CASSLAPSPYEQYF. CDR3 in DNA: TGCGCCAGCAGCTTGGCCCCTAGCCCCTACGAGCAGTACTTC.

The V call is TRBV6-5, the J call TRBJ1-2, with D perhaps TRBD1 (6 bases). Between the trimmed V and J ends, which lost 0 bases and 5 bases, there was a span of 10 bases. This CDR3 has 14 amino acids. Germline values: CDR1 MNHEY, CDR2 SVGAGI. The CDR3 loop reads CASSYSQRGYGYTF. CDR3 DNA: TGTGCCAGCAGTTACTCCCAGAGGGGGTATGGCTACACCTTC.

The V call is TRBV7-8, the J call TRBJ2-4; possibly TRBD1 for D (5 bases). The germline CDR1 and CDR2 sequences are SGHVS and FQNEAQ. Trimming took off 1 base at V and 3 bases at J, with 13 bases between the two ends. CDR3 length: 16 residues. The CDR3 reads CASSLGPKRGKNIQYF. The CDR3 nucleotides are TGTGCCAGCAGCTTAGGGCCAAAAAGGGGCAAAAACATTCAGTACTTC.

V gene TRBV28 combines with J gene TRBJ1-1; 7 nucleotides match TRBD1. V trimming: 5 bases; J trimming: 1 base; junction bases outside the gene matches: 7. The CDR3 contains 15 residues. CDR1 is MDHEN and CDR2 is SYDVKM in the germline V gene. In DNA form, the CDR3 reads TGTGCCAGCAGTGGCCCAGGGGGTGGGAACACTGAAGCTTTCTTT. This translates into CASSGPGGGNTEAFF.

This sequence joins TRBV9 and TRBJ2-2, with 9 bases lining up with TRBD2. Germline loops: CDR1 SGDLS, CDR2 YYNGEE. CDR3 length: 16 residues. Trimming cost V 4 bases and J 4 bases; bases outside gene matches: 8. The CDR3 DNA reads as TGTGCCAGCAGCCCCAGTAGCGGGGGTGCCACCGGGGAGCTGTTTTTT. Protein: CASSPSSGGATGELFF.

This rearrangement joins TRBV5-6 to TRBJ2-1; 9 bases map to TRBD2. The CDR3 length is 18 residues. The V and J ends lost 3 bases and 7 bases, in that order; junction bases with no gene match: 17. Germline V gene lookup returns CDR1 SGHDT and CDR2 YYEEEE. The CDR3 protein is CASSSRFPSGMGGNEQFF. The CDR3, as DNA: TGTGCCAGCAGCTCGCGGTTCCCTAGCGGGATGGGGGGGAATGAGCAGTTCTTC.

The V call is TRBV27, the J call TRBJ1-5; D unclear. The length of the CDR3 is 13 residues. Germline values: CDR1 MNHEY, CDR2 SMNVEV (reference sequence). Deletions cut 4 bases from V and 6 bases from J, with 10 bases between. CDR3 in DNA: TGTGCCAGCAGTTCCGGGGTAGGTCAGCCCCAGCATTTT. It yields the protein CASSSGVGQPQHF.

This clone was counted between two and nine times. The chain combines TRBV10-3 with TRBJ1-1, with D possibly TRBD1 on 5 matching bases. The V gene lost 6 bases and the J gene lost 1 base, with 9 bases spanning the gap. CDR3 size: 13 residues. CDR1 ENHRY and CDR2 SYGVKD come from the germline V gene. DNA of the CDR3: TGTGCCATCAGCCTCGGACAGAACACTGAAGCTTTCTTT. It specifies CAISLGQNTEAFF.

J is TRBJ2-7 and V is TRBV5-4; the D gene is possibly TRBD2 (7 bases). This CDR3 is 14 amino acids long. CDR1 is SGHNT and CDR2 is YYREEE in the germline V gene (reference sequence). V gave up 1 base and J gave up 4 bases, with 12 bases separating them. The CDR3 loop reads CASSLQGRVYEQYF. The CDR3 nucleotides are TGTGCCAGCAGCTTGCAGGGGAGGGTGTACGAGCAGTACTTC.

The chain joins TRBV19 to TRBJ1-3; D unclear. CDR1 and CDR2 (germline): LNHDA, SQIVND (reference sequence). The germline V and J ends were trimmed by 7 bases and 4 bases, with 8 bases remaining between them. CDR3 length equals 12 residues. This chain's CDR3 is CASNAGGNTIYF. DNA for the CDR3: TGTGCCAGTAACGCAGGCGGAAACACCATATATTTT.

The chain recombines TRBV27 with TRBJ2-5; D is perhaps TRBD1 (5 bases). This CDR3 region has 15 residues. Germline V gene sequence: CDR1 MNHEY, CDR2 SMNVEV (reference sequence). Trimming pared 3 bases from V and 1 base from J, leaving 12 bases between. CDR3 coding DNA: TGTGCCAGCAGTTTCGGTCCGCAGGGCCAAGAGACCCAGTACTTC. Residues: CASSFGPQGQETQYF.